The present T cell receptor beta chain was sequenced within a study of T cell responses to AZD1222 COVID-19 vaccine. Study findings and constraints: Only a handful of AZD1222 recipients were seropositive at baseline. Spike-specific TCR breadth and depth rose after two AZD1222 doses. Donors skewed white British and female; clonal diversity was possibly underestimated. Reportedly, close to half of spike-specific TCRs are directed against unmutated variant regions.

A note on this clone: Its antigen remains unknown.

Here immunoSEQ multiplex PCR was the method, and the copy in TCRdb shows in-frame clones only, minus some. The sample lists tens of thousands of clones, about nine tenths occurring once. The source was peripheral blood, collected on day 0 of AZD1222 vaccination. This receptor was taken from an adult in good health.

The CDR3 nucleotides are TGCGCCAGCAGCCCCGAGGAGACCCAAGAGACCCAGTACTTC. It is translated as CASSPEETQETQYF. The chain combines TRBV4-1 with TRBJ2-5; D not certain. Germline V gene sequence: CDR1 MGHRA, CDR2 YSYEKL. Trimming stripped 4 bases from V and 1 base from J, with 10 bases between. This CDR3 is built from 14 residues.